A selection of T cell receptor beta chains follows, all from one sample in a study of T cell responses to AZD1222 COVID-19 vaccine. The repertoire was sequenced with immunoSEQ multiplex PCR; TCRdb's copy has only in-frame clones and lacks some. The data show approximately 100,000 clones, more than 85% seen once. Sequenced material: peripheral blood, taken on day 0 of AZD1222 vaccination. These receptors all come from an adult in good health. Each CDR3 is given with its conserved first and last residue. Fields, in order: V gene, D gene, J gene, CDR3 protein, CDR3 DNA. D genes are given only for firm matches.

V: TRBV6-5; D: NA; J: TRBJ1-1; CDR3: CASRFWGDTEAFF; DNA: TGTGCCAGCAGATTTTGGGGTGACACTGAAGCTTTCTTT
V: TRBV18; D: NA; J: TRBJ1-3; CDR3: CASSPSAGQSGNTIYF; DNA: TGTGCCAGCTCACCATCGGCAGGGCAGTCTGGAAACACCATATATTTT
V: TRBV11-2; D: NA; J: TRBJ2-1; CDR3: CASRLAGDEQFF; DNA: TGTGCCAGCAGGCTGGCCGGGGATGAGCAGTTCTTC
V: TRBV6-5; D: NA; J: TRBJ2-2; CDR3: CASRQLLNTGELFF; DNA: TGTGCCAGCCGGCAGCTACTAAACACCGGGGAGCTGTTTTTT
V: TRBV29-1; D: NA; J: TRBJ2-1; CDR3: CSVYVRNVLF; DNA: TGCAGCGTTTACGTTCGGAATGTACTCTTC
V: TRBV7-2; D: NA; J: TRBJ2-3; CDR3: CASSFGGDGTDTQYF; DNA: TGTGCCAGCAGCTTCGGTGGAGATGGCACAGATACGCAGTATTTT
V: TRBV5-4; D: NA; J: TRBJ2-3; CDR3: CASSLGIGTGYADTQYF; DNA: TGTGCCAGCAGCTTGGGTATTGGGACGGGATACGCGGATACGCAGTATTTT
V: TRBV4-1; D: TRBD1; J: TRBJ2-7; CDR3: CASSQATGGRPYEQYF; DNA: TGCGCCAGCAGCCAAGCTACAGGGGGCCGACCCTACGAGCAGTACTTC
V: TRBV6-1; D: NA; J: TRBJ2-6; CDR3: CASSEVGPSGANVLTF; DNA: TGTGCCAGCAGTGAAGTCGGGCCCTCTGGGGCCAACGTCCTGACTTTC
V: TRBV12-3/TRBV12-4; D: TRBD1; J: TRBJ2-5; CDR3: CASRRDSPGTQYF; DNA: TGTGCCAGCAGACGGGACAGTCCGGGGACCCAGTACTTC
V: TRBV30; D: NA; J: TRBJ1-2; CDR3: CAWKGQPGYGYTF; DNA: TGTGCCTGGAAAGGGCAGCCGGGTTATGGCTACACCTTC
V: TRBV3-1/TRBV3-2; D: NA; J: TRBJ1-1; CDR3: CASSPTLGVSLAFF; DNA: TGTGCCAGCAGCCCCACCCTTGGGGTTTCGCTCGCTTTCTTT
V: TRBV18; D: NA; J: TRBJ1-1; CDR3: CASSPRENTEAFF; DNA: TGTGCCAGCTCACCACGGGAAAACACTGAAGCTTTCTTT
V: TRBV11-2; D: TRBD1; J: TRBJ2-4; CDR3: CASSLGTGGQNIQYF; DNA: TGTGCCAGCAGCTTAGGGACAGGGGGTCAAAACATTCAGTACTTC
V: TRBV6-5; D: TRBD1; J: TRBJ1-2; CDR3: CASSYSRTGGHYGYTF; DNA: TGTGCCAGCAGTTACTCCCGGACAGGGGGCCACTATGGCTACACCTTC